This TCR beta chain was recovered during a study of response to subunit inactivated influenza vaccine. Study-wide results and caveats: Each seasonal influenza vaccination, the authors suggested, recruits few new T cells.

This clonotype was found a few times. Its antigen is not identified. TCRdb reanalysed the RT-PCR reads using MiXCR and keeps one entry per CDR3 protein. The sample consists of fewer than 600,000 distinct CDR3 sequences, 7.2% of them appearing once. The sequencing here drew on PBMCs from blood, taken around 25 months after vaccination. The sequence derives from a man aged 50 to 75 who received an inactivated influenza vaccine.

This CDR3 reads CASSEGGFMETQYF. As DNA, the CDR3 is TGTGCCAGCAGTGAGGGCGGTTTTATGGAGACCCAGTACTTC. The chain carries TRBV25-1 and TRBJ2-5; unclear D gene. Germline values: CDR1 MGHDK, CDR2 SYGVNS. V lost 3 bases, J lost 5 bases, and 13 bases lay in between. The CDR3 is made up of 14 amino acids.